The source of this TCR beta chain is a study of T-cell memory formation after mild COVID-19 (dated by TCRdb to 2020 to 2023). About the investigation overall: TCR sequence clusters from the two donors were found to be largely donor specific. In a couple of donors, T-cell clones that expanded and contracted after mild COVID-19 were followed by sequencing TCRalpha and TCRbeta repertoires longitudinally. Two young, previously healthy adult volunteers made up the cohort, one male and one female. The research as a whole found: From day 15 to 85, contracting clones showed balanced CD4/CD8 phenotypes, whereas a second wave of clones that expanded from day 15 to 37 leaned towards CD4+. Only two mild cases were covered in the study, and larger cohorts including severe cases with pre-infection samples were considered necessary. Contracting CD4+ clones turned up mainly in the CM and EM memory subsets, whereas EMRA was where CD8+ clones were enriched. SARS-CoV-2 specificity of the second-wave clones peaking on day 37 was not confirmed. Some responding clones were found in pre-infection memory, which suggests that pre-existing cross-reactive memory T cells took part in the SARS-CoV-2 response.

In this sample, this clonotype turned up a few times. Its antigen is not yet known. Base-call qualities are not available, and no considerably larger clone is one nucleotide away. Instrument on record: Illumina NovaSeq 6000. TCRalpha and TCRbeta cDNA libraries were built by 5'RACE with constant-segment primers, adding sample barcodes and unique molecular identifiers. Trizol reagent was used to extract RNA from every sample. Libraries were amplified in two PCR steps, with a second sample barcode and Illumina TruSeq adapters added in the second step. Sequencing of libraries was performed on an Illumina NovaSeq with 2 x 150 bp paired-end reads. The source study handled its data this way. Demultiplexing of reads and collapsing into UMI-guided consensus sequences were performed with migec v1.2.7. With mixcr v2.1.11, UMI consensuses were aligned to TRA and TRB V and J templates and assembled into clonotypes. Expanded or contracted clonotypes were those called significant by both edgeR and NoisET, with noise models trained on biological replicates. For edgeR calls, the cutoffs were a false discovery rate-adjusted p below 0.01 and a log2 fold-change threshold of 1. As an exploratory analysis of dynamics, PCA with hierarchical clustering was applied to max-normalized trajectories of the 1000 most abundant clonotypes. Separately sequenced CD4+ and CD8+ repertoires were used to assign the CD4 or CD8 phenotype of responding clones. Starting from the raw public reads, TCRdb applied fastp trimming at Q25, assembled clones with MiXCR and retained in-frame beta chains. Rows with a matching CDR3 protein are joined into one entry that keeps the most common DNA and genes. TCRdb, not the authors, supplied the V and J calls. The sample table shows about 470,000 distinct CDR3 sequences, and roughly 25% are seen once. The ten largest account for roughly an eighth of the sample.

PBMCs were isolated by Ficoll-Paque density gradient centrifugation. There are 15 amino acids in the CDR3, from cysteine to phenylalanine inclusive. Only the CDR3 part of the read is kept: 45 bases, read in frame from the first base. At the junction V is shortened by 3 bases and J by 5 bases, with 14 bases in between. The germline V gene yields MGHRA for CDR1 and YSYEKL for CDR2. The TCR sequence derives from an adult woman who had mild COVID-19 (a few samples of this study predate the infection). The sample titles of this study are shuffled in the database, so cell type and time point are left out; the donor was told from shared clones. The specimen was PBMCs or a T cell subset sorted from them (not recorded which). The sequence joins TRBV4-1 to TRBJ1-5; too little of a D gene remains to name it. The nucleotide sequence is TGCGCCAGCAGCCACCACGGGCAGATTGATCAGCCCCAGCATTTT. This is translated as CASSHHGQIDQPQHF.